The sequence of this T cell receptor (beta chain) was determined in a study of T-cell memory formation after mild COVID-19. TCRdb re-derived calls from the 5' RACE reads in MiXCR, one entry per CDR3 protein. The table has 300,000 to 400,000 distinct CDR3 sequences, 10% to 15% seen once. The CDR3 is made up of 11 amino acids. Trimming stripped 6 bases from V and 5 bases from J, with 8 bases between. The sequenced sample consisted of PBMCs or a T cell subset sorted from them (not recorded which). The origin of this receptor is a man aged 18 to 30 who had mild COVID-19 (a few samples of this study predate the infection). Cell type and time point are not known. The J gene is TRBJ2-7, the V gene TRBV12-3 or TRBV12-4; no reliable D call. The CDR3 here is CASSQSHEQYF. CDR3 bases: TGTGCCAGCAGCCAATCGCACGAGCAGTACTTC.